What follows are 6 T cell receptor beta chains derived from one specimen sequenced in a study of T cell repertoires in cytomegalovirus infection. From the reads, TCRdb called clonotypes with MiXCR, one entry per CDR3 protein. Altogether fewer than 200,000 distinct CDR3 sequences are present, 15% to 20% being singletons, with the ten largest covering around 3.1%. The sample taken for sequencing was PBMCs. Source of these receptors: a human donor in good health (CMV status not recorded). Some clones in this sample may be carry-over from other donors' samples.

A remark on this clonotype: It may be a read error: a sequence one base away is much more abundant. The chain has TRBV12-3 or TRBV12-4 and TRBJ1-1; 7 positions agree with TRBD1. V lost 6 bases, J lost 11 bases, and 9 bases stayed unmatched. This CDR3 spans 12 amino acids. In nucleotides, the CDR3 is TGTGCCAGCAGATACACCGAGACAGGGGCTTTCTTT. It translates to CASRYTETGAFF.

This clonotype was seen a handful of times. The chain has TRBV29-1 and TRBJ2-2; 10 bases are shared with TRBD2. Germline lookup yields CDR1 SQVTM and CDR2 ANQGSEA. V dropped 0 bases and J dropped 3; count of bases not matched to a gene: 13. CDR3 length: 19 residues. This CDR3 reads CSVEDRSGRAGGYTGELFF. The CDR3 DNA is TGCAGCGTTGAAGATCGGAGCGGGAGGGCCGGTGGGTACACCGGGGAGCTGTTTTTT.

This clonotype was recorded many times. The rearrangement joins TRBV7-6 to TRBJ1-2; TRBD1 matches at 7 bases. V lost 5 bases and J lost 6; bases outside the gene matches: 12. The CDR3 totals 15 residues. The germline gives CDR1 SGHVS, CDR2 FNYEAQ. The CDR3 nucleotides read TGTGCCAGCAGCCCCGGGGACAGCCGGGAAAATGGCTACACCTTC. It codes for CASSPGDSRENGYTF.

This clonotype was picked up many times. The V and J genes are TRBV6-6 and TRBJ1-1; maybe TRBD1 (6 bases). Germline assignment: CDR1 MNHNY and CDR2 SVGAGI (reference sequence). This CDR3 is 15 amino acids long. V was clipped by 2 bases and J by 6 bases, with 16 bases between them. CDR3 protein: CASSYEQGFMSEAFF. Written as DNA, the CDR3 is TGTGCCAGCAGTTACGAACAGGGTTTTATGTCTGAAGCTTTCTTT.

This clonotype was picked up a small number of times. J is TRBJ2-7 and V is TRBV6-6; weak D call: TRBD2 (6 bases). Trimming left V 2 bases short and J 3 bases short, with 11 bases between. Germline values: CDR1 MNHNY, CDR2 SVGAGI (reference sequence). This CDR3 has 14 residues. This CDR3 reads CASSYGGTNYEQYF. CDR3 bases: TGTGCCAGCAGTTACGGCGGGACGAACTACGAGCAGTACTTC.

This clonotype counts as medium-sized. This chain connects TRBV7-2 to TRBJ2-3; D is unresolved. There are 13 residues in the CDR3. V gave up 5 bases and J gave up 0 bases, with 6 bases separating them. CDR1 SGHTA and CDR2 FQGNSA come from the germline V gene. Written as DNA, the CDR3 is TGTGCCAGCAGCGGCACCAGCACAGATACGCAGTATTTT. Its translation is CASSGTSTDTQYF.